This TCR beta chain emerged from a study of cytomegalovirus exposure and HLA in healthy donors (dated 2017 in TCRdb). For the study in its entirety: In an earlier analysis of 450 to 750 of the donors, roughly 300 Gb of sequence data and just under 120 million unique TCR beta sequences from 150 million to 200 million T cells were reported. An early release covering more than 500 HLA-typed donors comprised 250 to 350 gigabases of sequencing data and 65 million to 100 million unique TCR sequences. Among the approximately 400 genotyped donors, around 81% belonged to the genetic ancestry cluster associated with self-reported Caucasian donors. The study aimed to test whether cataloging public T cell receptors could reveal signatures of past pathogen exposure. The study profiled the T cell repertoires of approximately 700 subjects by immunosequencing and related them to cytomegalovirus serostatus. A separate validation cohort of 100 to 150 different subjects was used in addition to the approximately 700-subject first cohort. To predict cytomegalovirus infection status, the study brought together high-throughput TCR immunosequencing, statistical association of individual TCRs with disease status, and machine learning. In a later analysis, previously published TCR beta repertoires from 550 to 700 donors were re-analyzed and high-resolution HLA genotyping was added so that TCR occurrence patterns could be studied. Rather than using new phenotypic data, the later analysis identified candidate immune exposures from TCR beta sequences and from how often those sequences occurred across donors. To decide whether each TCR beta V gene segment behaved as functional or pseudogenic, an earlier analysis of some 570 of the donors relied on high-throughput TCR beta sequencing. Alongside the repertoire data, information on donor age, sex, ethnicity and CMV serostatus was compiled. A later genetic analysis used genome-wide SNP genotypes for about three fifths of the 666 donors, treating that subset as a discovery cohort. Every repertoire in the discovery cohort had been generated on one and the same sequencing platform. HLA typing included class I and class II loci at four-digit resolution. The number of typed donors differed by locus: about 620-630 for A, B, C, DRB1 and DQB1; 522 for DQA1; 606 for DPA1; and roughly 450 for DPB1. Five DR-DQ haplotypes were handled as single units for association and clustering, since linkage in the cohort was strong. Across approximately 420 genotyped donors of the cohort, an average of approximately 200,000 unique TCR beta nucleotide sequences per donor were sequenced, and 15% to 20% of those sequences were non-productive. On the study overall, not on this receptor specifically: HLA typing was unavailable for some donors at each locus, so association tests used only the typed subset. A later genetic analysis associated a missense DCLRE1C variant with V-gene and J-gene trimming of TCR beta chains, and an independent cohort replicated the association. Because counts were too low, 15 to 20 rarely observed V segments, including chromosome 9 orphons, were left out of the earlier analysis of over 550 of the donors. A later analysis found that HLA-associated TCR beta chains were more clonally expanded and had lower generation probabilities than equally common non-associated chains. CMV serostatus was the only immune exposure information available for the cohort. A further reported finding was that TCR beta sequences accurately predicted the HLA-A and HLA-B alleles for most subjects in the first cohort. Only TCR beta chains were sequenced in this cohort, and the absence of alpha or paired-chain data limited detectable features. In a later analysis, several top co-occurrence clusters were reported to appear linked to parvovirus B19, influenza, CMV and Epstein-Barr virus. The study listed 170 or so TCR beta chains as associated with cytomegalovirus. A later analysis found that TCR association rates varied across HLA loci, with DRB1 alleles showing the most associated TCRs and HLA-C alleles the fewest. The sequencing pipeline was judged likely to have produced a cluster of highly shared sequence variants as a technical artifact. The authors suggested that the approach could potentially be generalized to other disease states and immunological phenotypes. Presence/absence analyses assumed roughly uniform sequencing depth across donors, an assumption that may not hold. Across donors, most TCR sequences were observed very rarely, whereas some public TCRs were present in many individuals. Most CMV-associated TCR beta chains appeared to be HLA-restricted in a later analysis, and the HLA associations seemed to be driven largely by CMV exposure. Broadly in line with IMGT annotations, most TCR beta V segments showed up in productive rearrangements about 87% or about 30% of the time in an earlier analysis of approximately 600 of the donors. Three of the identified cytomegalovirus-associated TCR beta chains were confirmed in vitro to be specific for cytomegalovirus antigens. Linkage disequilibrium might explain the correlated functional status among segregating V segments, but an unknown experimental factor could not be excluded. Assigning TCR associations to individual alleles was difficult when HLA alleles, especially DR and DQ, strongly co-occurred. A later analysis associated about 17,000 TCR beta sequences with specific HLA alleles at a false discovery rate of 0.05. Cytomegalovirus status was reported to be diagnosed by the classifier with high specificity and sensitivity in both the original and validation cohorts. A later genetic analysis reported fewer N-insertions in productive TCRs among donors in an Asian-associated ancestry cluster than the approximately 700-donor mean.

In total, roughly 670 healthy bone marrow donors made up the cohort. At the time of sampling, every cohort member was nominally healthy, though immune exposures that went unrecorded were likely present. Of the roughly 720 cohort members, about 280 had positive CMV serostatus and about 360 had negative CMV serostatus, and CMV serostatus was not recorded for the donor. A peripheral blood sample was provided by each donor, and peripheral blood mononuclear cells were used for TCR beta sequencing. The Qiagen DNeasy Blood Extraction Kit was used to extract genomic DNA from the blood cell samples. Receptors were amplified or captured by the immunoSEQ multiplex PCR assay. For the multiplex PCR, a mixture combining 60 forward primers for TCR Vbeta segments and 13 reverse primers for TCR Jbeta segments was used. The CDR3 region of rearranged TCR beta genes was amplified from genomic DNA with a multiplex PCR assay. The Illumina HiSeq System was used to sequence the amplified TCR beta libraries as 87-base-pair reads. Regarding the original processing steps: In a later analysis, about 80 million unique TCR beta chains were counted across the approximately 620 repertoires, and around 11 million of these chains were shared by at least two donors. To remove PCR and sequencing errors, raw reads were error-corrected and collapsed into unique sequences using a nearest-neighbor algorithm that merged closely related sequences. V, D and J gene segments were assigned by aligning CDR3 sequences to IMGT reference sequences. Each retained sequence needed at least a six-nucleotide match to both a V gene segment and a J gene segment. A rearrangement counted as productive if the CDR3 had no stop codons and remained in frame with V and J, and every other rearrangement counted as non-productive. Following IMGT convention, CDR3 was defined as the stretch from the second conserved V-encoded cysteine up to the conserved J-encoded phenylalanine. The earlier analysis of some 540 of the donors excluded any sequence lacking an unambiguous match to a single V gene segment. An earlier analysis of 587 of the donors classified V segments as functional when productive rearrangements were above 56.7% and as segregating when the standard deviation between donors was above 5%. A statistical classification framework was developed to diagnose cytomegalovirus status using the catalog of TCR beta chain sequences. In a later analysis, V and J genes were assigned by comparing TCR nucleotide sequences against IMGT/GENE-DB human TR gene sequences. The TCRdist pipeline was used in a later analysis to assign CDR3 sequences and most-parsimonious VDJ recombination scenarios. A later analysis defined each TCR beta chain by its CDR3 amino acid sequence plus V-gene family, and excluded reads lacking a unique V-gene family. As a way to deal with suspected cross-contamination and a sequencing artifact, a later analysis dropped 450 to 600 nucleotide sequences that were highly shared and had low generation probability. In a later analysis, a clonal expansion index for each public chain was calculated from normalized within-repertoire ranks of inferred template counts. In a later analysis, generation probabilities were computed with a VDJ recombination model fitted to out-of-frame rearrangements, and the resulting probabilities were checked against IGoR. Hypergeometric tests were used in a later analysis to score TCR-TCR, TCR-HLA and TCR-CMV co-occurrence, with a repertoire-size bias correction applied to the TCR pairs. A later analysis estimated false discovery rates by permuting HLA or CMV assignments 20 times. A later analysis grouped co-occurring TCRs with DBSCAN, adding TCRdist sequence similarity when clustering within HLA-allele-positive subsets. For co-occurrence clustering, repertoires with fewer than 30,000 or more than 120,000 public chains were excluded, along with 5 or 6 repertoires with anomalous nucleotide sharing. In TCRdb, the immuneACCESS table is reduced to in-frame sequences with V and J assigned. These tables do not hold every clone; where another copy was compared, an unresolved V gene accounts for under half, and the others remain unexplained. V and J calls and clone size are those listed in that table; D and trimming were worked out from the DNA. The sample has more than 200,000 clones on record, 85% of them singletons. The ten biggest clones cover roughly 1.3% of the sample.

A remark on this clone: No cognate antigen has been identified for it. No base-level quality is on record; no much larger clone is a single base apart.

This clonotype was sampled from a human donor in good health. Sequenced material: PBMCs.

The CDR3 region has the sequence CASSQGGGSGRREQYF. The base sequence is TGCGCCAGCAGCCAGGGGGGGGGTAGCGGGAGGCGCGAGCAGTACTTC. The chain links TRBV5-1 with TRBJ2-7, with 10 junctional bases fitting TRBD2. The CDR3 goes from the cysteine to the phenylalanine over 16 residues. The kept DNA is CDR3 alone, 48 bases in frame from the first base. The germline V gene specifies SGHRS as CDR1 and YFSETQ as CDR2. V has 4 bases trimmed and J has 6 bases trimmed; junction bases matching no gene number 13.